The sequence of this T cell receptor beta chain was determined in a study of graft-versus-host responses after intestinal transplantation. Study information: All recipients were given anti-thymocyte globulin induction, and tacrolimus and steroids were then administered for 3 to 4 years. Study-wide findings and caveats: Allograft clonal ratios (graft-versus-host to host-versus-graft) were high in patients who had graft-donor T cell macrochimerism. Circulating GvH clones peaking coincided with falling HvG clones soon after transplant. Some GvH clones were seen earlier in gut or blood, suggesting intestinal origin.

As for this clone: Its antigen is unidentified.

Clones were sequenced by immunoSEQ multiplex PCR, and TCRdb holds only the in-frame ones, with some missing. The data show tens of thousands of clones, with 94% seen just once and around 0.19% held by the top ten. This TCR derives from a human donor who was the organ donor for an intestinal transplant. The starting material was unstimulated CD4+ T cells sorted from spleen or lymph node cells, obtained before transplant.

The CDR3 protein is CASSQITRVAFF. CDR3 bases: TGTGCCAGCAGCCAAATTACTAGGGTCGCTTTCTTT. The rearrangement uses TRBV7-9 and TRBJ1-1; D is undetermined. Germline CDR1 SEHNR, CDR2 FQNEAQ (reference sequence). V was pared by 5 bases and J by 11 bases, with 15 bases between. CDR3 length: 12 residues.